The entry below gives a single T cell receptor beta chain sequence along with its context. This entry belongs to a study of blood T cell repertoires in COVID-19. Study at large: T cells, B-cell-depleted T cells, or PBMCs supplied cDNA or gDNA.

Authors' methods: Reference gene primer amplification gave nucleated cell count estimates. Sequencing used immunoSEQ multiplex PCR; TCRdb keeps in-frame clones, though not all of them. That table supplies the V and J calls and clone size; D and trimming were determined from the DNA. The table records 150,000 to 180,000 clones, about 73% of them present only once. This CDR3 contains 12 residues. The germline V and J ends were trimmed by 3 bases and 6 bases, with 8 bases remaining between them. Germline lookup yields CDR1 SGHDT and CDR2 YYEEEE. This TCR was sampled from a man aged 80 or over with acute or convalescent COVID-19. Material: peripheral blood. The gene calls are TRBV5-6 and TRBJ2-3, with D possibly being TRBD2 (5 bases). In DNA, the CDR3 is TGTGCCAGCAGCTCAGACTACGATACGCAGTATTTT. It specifies CASSSDYDTQYF.